The rows below give T cell receptor beta chains drawn from one sample of a study of blood T cell repertoires in COVID-19. Sequencing was performed with immunoSEQ multiplex PCR; in TCRdb, only in-frame clones are kept and a portion is missing. Among roughly 100,000 clones listed, 80% to 90% were seen once. The material sequenced was peripheral blood. The receptors shown here come from a human donor in a cohort sampled during active COVID-19. Both conserved end residues are trimmed from each CDR3. The D gene is left open where the match is weak. Expanded clones are given a class, and other clones once, few, many or no size at all.

len | j_gene | v_gene | abundance | d_gene | CDR3aa
13 | TRBJ1-3 | TRBV3-1/TRBV3-2 | . | TRBD1 | ASSQGTGSGNTIY
10 | TRBJ1-2 | TRBV12-3/TRBV12-4 | . | . | ASSLSAYGYT
11 | TRBJ1-2 | TRBV28 | . | TRBD1 | ASRNTGGFGYT
12 | TRBJ1-1 | TRBV7-3 | . | . | ASSLGQGTTEAF
12 | TRBJ2-5 | TRBV18 | . | . | ASSNSGVQETQY
15 | TRBJ2-1 | TRBV10-3 | . | . | AISVRALRRPGNEQF
12 | TRBJ2-5 | TRBV5-1 | . | . | ASAKSGPQETQY
11 | TRBJ1-5 | TRBV7-9 | . | TRBD1 | ASSLTGDQPQH
12 | TRBJ1-2 | TRBV7-2 | . | . | ASSTPGGFWGYT
15 | TRBJ1-6 | TRBV18 | . | TRBD1 | ASSSERQGPYNSPLH
14 | TRBJ1-3 | TRBV9 | . | . | ASSLGGANSGNTIY
12 | TRBJ1-4 | TRBV5-1 | . | . | ASSRLDSNEKLF
10 | TRBJ2-7 | TRBV5-6 | . | . | ASSLTSREQY
12 | TRBJ1-6 | TRBV4-1 | . | . | ASGQSTYNSPLH
11 | TRBJ2-7 | TRBV18 | . | . | ASSPRSANEQY
14 | TRBJ2-5 | TRBV9 | . | . | ASSVGGGALGETQY
13 | TRBJ2-7 | TRBV6-2/TRBV6-3 | . | TRBD2 | ASSYRLAGLDEQY
11 | TRBJ2-1 | TRBV5-4 | . | TRBD1 | ASSFLTGDAQF
14 | TRBJ2-1 | TRBV18 | . | . | ASSPSLGALSFEQF
13 | TRBJ1-3 | TRBV7-8 | . | TRBD1 | ASRSNRGRENTIY
10 | TRBJ2-1 | TRBV29-1 | . | . | SVELVGNEQF
12 | TRBJ2-1 | TRBV7-2 | once | TRBD2 | ASSLGTSVYEQF
13 | TRBJ1-3 | TRBV19 | . | . | ASSILSPSGNTIY
14 | TRBJ2-7 | TRBV7-3 | . | TRBD1 | ASSLTGTASPYEQY
12 | TRBJ1-2 | TRBV30 | . | TRBD1 | AWSPRRGLRGYT
14 | TRBJ2-7 | TRBV7-9 | . | . | ASSQDRGGPKYEQY
12 | TRBJ2-7 | TRBV4-1 | few | . | ASSQGTYSYEQY
15 | TRBJ2-7 | TRBV10-2 | . | . | ASSEPPARGRTYEQY
13 | TRBJ2-1 | TRBV5-1 | . | . | ASSLVPTGRNEQF
15 | TRBJ2-3 | TRBV4-1 | . | TRBD2 | ASSQPGTSGRSDTQY
12 | TRBJ1-6 | TRBV5-1 | . | TRBD1 | ASGQGVTGSPLH
15 | TRBJ1-2 | TRBV5-4 | . | . | ASSSEASLIDPYGYT
11 | TRBJ1-6 | TRBV2 | . | . | ASSPNLQGPLH
12 | TRBJ1-1 | TRBV4-3 | . | TRBD1 | ASSPDREETEAF
17 | TRBJ2-5 | TRBV6-2/TRBV6-3 | . | TRBD1 | ASSYPQTTGTENQETQY
12 | TRBJ1-1 | TRBV23-1 | . | . | ASSHGGIGCGAF
12 | TRBJ1-5 | TRBV2 | few | . | ASSVEEYHQPQH
12 | TRBJ1-1 | TRBV28 | . | . | ASSFGTLNTEAF
13 | TRBJ1-3 | TRBV5-1 | few | . | ASRLEVSTGNTIY
14 | TRBJ2-2 | TRBV4-1 | . | TRBD2 | ASSQRLAGRPGELF
14 | TRBJ1-4 | TRBV4-3 | . | TRBD1 | ASSHSDRDTNEKLF
14 | TRBJ1-1 | TRBV19 | . | TRBD1 | ASSIRTGGLNTEAF
13 | TRBJ1-1 | TRBV13 | . | TRBD1 | ASSDRQGARTEAF
12 | TRBJ2-2 | TRBV24-1 | . | TRBD1 | ATGTDLNTGELF
15 | TRBJ2-1 | TRBV4-3 | . | TRBD2 | ASSQGLLAGTPNEQF